The clone carrying this T cell receptor (beta chain) was counted at least ten times. Its antigen is as yet unknown. This sample stems from a study of T cells in Graves' hyperthyroidism and ophthalmopathy. Study at large: Sampling of peripheral blood happened at initial diagnosis, prior to any treatment. Whole-study results and caveats: Onset of ophthalmopathy came a median approximately 6.9 months after the model predicted it. Expanded thyroid clonotypes (above 0.001) were mostly also found in blood.

Template material for amplifying TCR beta CDR3 regions consisted of RNA transcripts. First-round RT-PCR with HTBI primers amplified the TCR CDR3 region. Using its own MiXCR run on the multiplex PCR reads, TCRdb lists one record per CDR3 protein. The sample contains approximately 620,000 distinct CDR3 sequences, about a sixth of which appear only once. V lost 1 base, J lost 5 bases, and 12 bases lay in between. The CDR3 is made up of 15 amino acids. CDR1 SNHLY and CDR2 FYNNEI come from the germline V gene. Diagnostic decisions used clinical symptoms, serum thyroxine and TRAb, thyroid ultrasound and orbital computed tomography.

What was sequenced was blood. The TCR sequence derives from a woman aged 40 to 55 with Graves' ophthalmopathy. The rearrangement uses TRBV2 and TRBJ2-1, with D perhaps matching TRBD1 (6 bases). DNA of the CDR3: TGTGCCAGCAGTGAAGGCAGGGGCGCGGACAATGAGCAGTTCTTC. Translating it yields CASSEGRGADNEQFF.